This T cell receptor (beta chain) was found in a study of CD8 T cells in Susac syndrome. The RNA, roughly 0.45 to 1 ug, was put through reverse transcription using random hexamers. Each CDR3 protein is one row after TCRdb ran MiXCR on the immunoSEQ multiplex PCR reads. The table has about 180,000 distinct CDR3 sequences, approximately 95% seen once. This CDR3 is 13 amino acids long. V was pared by 3 bases and J by 9 bases, with 3 bases of the junction left unmatched. J is TRBJ2-4 and V is TRBV12-3 or TRBV12-4; 9 bases agree with TRBD2. This clonotype originated in a human donor with multiple sclerosis. The sequenced sample consisted of CD4+ T cells from PBMCs. The CDR3 region has the DNA TGTGCCAGCAGTTTTGGCGGGGGGGGCATTCAGTACTTC. Translated, it gives CASSFGGGGIQYF.